The present T cell receptor beta chain was sequenced within a study of blood T cell repertoires in COVID-19. Study details: Sources were T cells, B-cell-depleted T cells, or PBMCs; the material itself was cDNA or gDNA.

The study recruited people aged about 18 to 95 years across roughly 23 US areas. CDR3 length: 15 amino acids. Trimming took 5 bases from V and 8 from J, leaving 22 bases between them. CDR1 is SGHRS and CDR2 is YFSETQ in the germline V gene. Authors' methods: Cell counts per sample came from amplifying reference gene primers. Clones were read by immunoSEQ multiplex PCR, and TCRdb kept only the in-frame ones, dropping some. V and J calls and clone size are as listed in that table; D and trimming were resolved from the DNA. The table records 300,000 to 500,000 clones, over 75% of them present only once. The sequenced sample consisted of PBMCs or T cells enriched from blood (not recorded which). V usage is TRBV5-1 and J usage is TRBJ1-2; no reliable D call. This receptor was obtained from a woman aged 25 to 45 with acute COVID-19. CDR3 amino acids: CASRKPGLSVGGYTF. The CDR3 region has the DNA TGCGCCAGCAGAAAACCAGGACTAAGTGTGGGAGGCTACACCTTC.